These T cell receptor beta chains were read from a single sample in a study of cytomegalovirus exposure and HLA in healthy donors. Measured with immunoSEQ multiplex PCR; TCRdb has only the in-frame clones, and not every one. The table lists roughly 200,000 clones, about 82% of them singletons, with less than 2.5% in the top ten. The sequenced sample consisted of PBMCs. These receptors were collected from a woman aged 45-59 years in good health and CMV-seronegative. The CDR3 runs from the conserved cysteine through the conserved F or W. A D gene is named only where the DNA matches it firmly. Size is stated for part of the rows, as once, few or many counts, or as a class when the clone is expanded.

abundance | len | j_gene | d_gene | v_gene | CDR3nt | CDR3aa
. | 15 | TRBJ2-3 | TRBD2 | TRBV27 | TGTGCCAGCAGTCCTGGGACTAGCGGGAGAGTTCGGCAGTATTTT | CASSPGTSGRVRQYF
. | 16 | TRBJ1-1 | TRBD1 | TRBV9 | TGTGCCAGCAGCGTACAGGGGGCGTCAATGAACACTGAAGCTTTCTTT | CASSVQGASMNTEAFF
. | 21 | TRBJ1-3 | . | TRBV21-1 | TGTGCCAGCAGCAAAATTTTCTTTATGGACAGCCTTAACAGGCCTGGAAACACCATATATTTT | CASSKIFFMDSLNRPGNTIYF
. | 15 | TRBJ1-2 | TRBD1 | TRBV19 | TGTGCCAGTACCCTCGGACAGGGTCGTAACTATGGCTACACCTTC | CASTLGQGRNYGYTF
. | 16 | TRBJ2-2 | . | TRBV5-1 | TGCGCCAGCAGCATCCCGGGGACTCCCTACACCGGGGAGCTGTTTTTT | CASSIPGTPYTGELFF
. | 12 | TRBJ2-1 | TRBD1 | TRBV7-9 | TGTGCCAGCAGCTCAAACCGGGACAGAGGTTTCTTC | CASSSNRDRGFF
. | 13 | TRBJ1-2 | TRBD1 | TRBV29-1 | TGCAGCGTTTGGACAGGGCAGACCTATGGCTACACCTTC | CSVWTGQTYGYTF
once | 13 | TRBJ1-1 | . | TRBV6-5 | TGTGCCAGCAGTGGACTGCGCGGCACTGAAGCTTTCTTT | CASSGLRGTEAFF
few | 12 | TRBJ1-1 | . | TRBV5-6 | TGTGCCAGCAGGTTCAGGGGTACTGAAGCTTTCTTT | CASRFRGTEAFF
. | 15 | TRBJ2-1 | TRBD1 | TRBV19 | TGTGCCAGTAGGGACAGGGGCGGTACCTACAATGAGCAGTTCTTC | CASRDRGGTYNEQFF
. | 13 | TRBJ1-1 | . | TRBV18 | TGTGCCAGCTCACACGACAGAAACACTGAAGCTTTCTTT | CASSHDRNTEAFF
. | 14 | TRBJ1-1 | TRBD1 | TRBV7-8 | TGTGCCAGCAGCAACTTCGGGACAGCCCTTGAAGCTTTCTTT | CASSNFGTALEAFF
. | 17 | TRBJ1-5 | TRBD1 | TRBV6-1 | TGTGCCAGCAGTGAAACCGACAGGGGACTTAGCAATCAGCCCCAGCATTTT | CASSETDRGLSNQPQHF
few | 14 | TRBJ2-7 | . | TRBV10-1 | TGCGCCAGCAGTGAGCGGGGAAATGTCTACGAGCAGTACTTC | CASSERGNVYEQYF
. | 11 | TRBJ1-1 | . | TRBV28 | TGTGCCAGCAGTCTACTATCTGGAGCTTTCTTT | CASSLLSGAFF
. | 15 | TRBJ2-5 | . | TRBV30 | TGTGCCTGGACCGCTGCAGGGGTAGTCGCAGAGACCCAGTACTTC | CAWTAAGVVAETQYF
. | 14 | TRBJ1-5 | TRBD1 | TRBV10-3 | TGTGCCATCAGTGGGGTAGGGGGCGGGCAGCCCCAGCATTTT | CAISGVGGGQPQHF
. | 14 | TRBJ1-2 | . | TRBV2 | TGTGCCAGCACCCTGGACAGACAAGACTATGGCTACACCTTC | CASTLDRQDYGYTF
. | 13 | TRBJ1-4 | TRBD1 | TRBV10-3 | TGTGCCATCAGTACAGGGGAAGGAGAAAAACTGTTTTTT | CAISTGEGEKLFF
. | 15 | TRBJ1-1 | TRBD1 | TRBV7-8 | TGTGCCAGCAGCTTCGCAGGACAGGGGAACACTGAAGCTTTCTTT | CASSFAGQGNTEAFF
. | 19 | TRBJ2-1 | TRBD2 | TRBV7-8 | TGTGCCAGCAGCTTATCCATAGGGACTAGCGGGTCCCTGACCAATGAGCAGTTCTTC | CASSLSIGTSGSLTNEQFF
. | 11 | TRBJ1-2 | . | TRBV6-1 | TGTGCCAGCAGTGAACGCCGGTTCTACACCTTC | CASSERRFYTF